The 10 T cell receptor beta chains listed next were all sequenced from one sample in a study of T cells after yellow fever vaccination. Each CDR3 protein is one row after TCRdb ran MiXCR on the 5' RACE reads. The table includes some 240,000 distinct CDR3 sequences, 2.5% to 3.5% detected once. Sequenced material: CD4+ T cells sorted from PBMCs, taken 10 days after the yellow fever booster vaccination. The receptors derive from a man between 18 and 35 years old who received the YFV17D yellow fever vaccine.

The genes are TRBV10-3 and TRBJ2-5; 13 bases are a match to TRBD2. V lost 2 bases and J lost 5; bases outside the gene matches: 2. The CDR3 runs 15 residues. The germline V gene encodes CDR1 ENHRY and CDR2 SYGVKD. The CDR3 coding sequence is TGTGCCATCAGTGAGACTAGCGGGGGGGTTGAGACCCAGTACTTC. It codes for CAISETSGGVETQYF.

This clonotype has at least ten counts. This chain links TRBV7-3 with TRBJ2-3; the match to TRBD1 covers 11 bases. J was trimmed by 3 bases and V by 5 bases; bases with no gene match: 13. Germline-derived CDR1 and CDR2 are SGHTA and FQGTGA. The CDR3 extends over 18 amino acids. The CDR3 loop reads CASSRVPRTGGRTDTQYF. The CDR3 DNA follows: TGTGCCAGCAGCCGAGTCCCGCGGACAGGGGGCCGGACAGATACGCAGTATTTT. Full variable domain (rest looked up from reference TRBV7-3 and TRBJ2-3): GAGVSQTPSNKVTEKGKYVELRCDPISGHTALYWYRQSLGQGPEFLIYFQGTGAADDSGLPNDRFFAVRPEGSVSTLKIQRTERGDSAVYLCASSRVPRTGGRTDTQYFGPGTRLTVL.

In this sample, this clonotype turned up many times. The chain combines TRBV15 with TRBJ2-2; 9 bases line up with TRBD2. The V segment lost 6 bases and the J segment 0 bases; nucleotides outside the gene matches: 2. Germline CDR1 and CDR2: LNHNV and YYDKDF (reference sequence). The CDR3 runs to 15 residues. The CDR3 sequence: CATRLAGANTGELFF. CDR3 DNA: TGTGCCACCAGGTTAGCGGGGGCGAACACCGGGGAGCTGTTTTTT. The full variable domain, completed using reference TRBV15 and TRBJ2-2, is DAMVIQNPRYQVTQFGKPVTLSCSQTLNHNVMYWYQQKSSQAPKLLFHYYDKDFNNEADTPDNFQSRRPNTSFCFLDIRSPGLGDTAMYLCATRLAGANTGELFFGEGSRLTVL.

This clonotype has just a few counts. The J gene is TRBJ1-5, the V gene TRBV6-2 or TRBV6-3; the D gene is possibly TRBD1 (5 bases). Trimming removed 6 bases at V and 0 bases at J, with 12 bases between. The CDR3 consists of 15 residues. Looked up from germline, CDR1 is MNHEY and CDR2 is SVGEGT. Written as DNA, the CDR3 is TGTGCCAGCAGCCGGGGGAGGTATAGCAATCAGCCCCAGCATTTT. As protein: CASSRGRYSNQPQHF.

This clonotype was seen only a few times. The gene calls are TRBV19 and TRBJ1-2; D is unclear. The germline CDR1 and CDR2 sequences are LNHDA and SQIVND (reference sequence). The length of the CDR3 is 15 residues. Trimming cost V 1 base and J 4 bases, with 13 bases left between them. CDR3 DNA: TGTGCCAGTAGTATAGGAGAAGGGCTCTCCTATGGCTACACCTTC. Its translation is CASSIGEGLSYGYTF.

The rearrangement joins TRBV4-1 to TRBJ2-5; the match to TRBD2 covers 11 bases. Per the germline V gene, CDR1 is MGHRA and CDR2 is YSYEKL. Germline trimming cut 4 bases from V and 6 bases from J; bases unmatched to any gene: 10. This CDR3 comprises 16 residues. The CDR3 DNA is TGCGCCAGCAGCCCGAATAGCGGGGGGGCGAGGAAGACCCAGTACTTC. It yields the protein CASSPNSGGARKTQYF.

This clonotype occurred many times. The genes are TRBV20-1 and TRBJ1-6; D gene uncertain. This CDR3 spans 13 amino acids. Trimming removed 0 bases at V and 6 bases at J, with 6 bases between. From germline, CDR1 is DFQATT and CDR2 SNEGSKA (reference sequence). The CDR3 DNA sequence: TGCAGTGCTAGAGACCCATCTAATTCACCCCTCCACTTT. Protein sequence: CSARDPSNSPLHF.

This clonotype was counted at least ten times. This chain connects TRBV5-1 to TRBJ2-4; 7 bases agree with TRBD1. Germline CDR1 is SGHRS and CDR2 is YFSETQ. The CDR3 totals 16 residues. V gave up 5 bases and J gave up 5 bases; unmatched junction bases: 13. DNA for the CDR3: TGCGCCAGCAGGTTCGGGACAGCGAGTTCGGAAAACATTCAGTACTTC. This gives the protein CASRFGTASSENIQYF.

This clonotype has at least ten counts. This chain joins TRBV7-9 and TRBJ2-6; tentative D call: TRBD1 (6 bases). The V gene's germline CDR1 is SEHNR and CDR2 FQNEAQ (reference sequence). Trimming shortened V by 5 bases and J by 4 bases, and 27 bases separated the two germline ends. This CDR3 is 20 amino acids long. This chain's CDR3 is CASSGNNRVEPISGANVLTF. The CDR3 coding sequence is TGTGCCAGCAGCGGAAACAACAGGGTTGAGCCTATCTCCGGGGCCAACGTCCTGACTTTC.

This clonotype occurred a few times. This sequence joins TRBV5-1 and TRBJ2-1; D uncertain. The V end was cut by 0 bases, the J end by 6 bases, with 13 bases between. CDR3 length: 15 residues. Germline CDR1 reads SGHRS; CDR2 reads YFSETQ. In DNA, the CDR3 is TGCGCCAGCAGCTTGGGTGAGGCACCGGTCAATGAGCAGTTCTTC. It is translated as CASSLGEAPVNEQFF.